This T cell receptor (beta chain) was obtained from a study of CD8+CD57+ T cells in acquired aplastic anemia listed by TCRdb under 2018. Study-wide context: Extracted DNA from sorted CD4+ and CD8+ cells averaged approximately 3 ug, ranging from about 0.18 to 27.4 ug. For healthy donor samples, the average read count was about 9.8 million for CD4+ cells and 11.0 million for CD8+ cells. What the work shows at the level of the full study, not this receptor alone: Although under 35 CD8+ CDR3 sequences were shared by patients and controls, these sequences appeared highly expressed in patients and within the immunodominant clones of patients. Between patients and healthy controls, no significant difference in CD8+ Simpson's diversity was found (P=0.060).

The study deep-sequenced TCR repertoires of sorted CD4+ and CD8+ blood T cells from severe aplastic anemia patients and healthy subjects. Ficoll-Paque density gradient centrifugation was used to isolate peripheral blood mononuclear cells. Before DNA was extracted, CD4+ and CD8+ T cells were sorted using either FACS or magnetic beads. The germline V gene (reference sequence) gives CDR1 as LNHNV and CDR2 as YYDKDF. Its CDR3 holds 15 amino acids, cysteine through phenylalanine. Only the CDR3 part of the read is kept: 45 bases, read in frame from the first base. Germline trimming: 0 bases from V, 4 bases from J; junction bases outside gene matches: 3. Genomic DNA was used as template for profiling of TCR beta VDJ combinations and CDR3 sequences. TCR repertoire sequencing was run on an Illumina HiSeq 2000. The authors' analysis ran thus. Repertoire assessment relied on Simpson's diversity index, CDR3 size and DJ length profiles, and TRBV/TRBJ rearrangement plots. The immunodominant clone was defined as the most abundant DNA sequence in deep sequencing data. CDR3 amino acid sequences were checked for sharing between subjects and were compared against published repertoires and the VDJdb database. TCRdb handled the public reads itself, with Q25 trimming in fastp and clone calling in MiXCR, and kept productive beta chains. All rows with the same CDR3 protein become a single entry with the most common DNA and genes. The V and J calls follow TCRdb's processing rather than the paper's. The sample table lists some 130,000 distinct CDR3 sequences, 48% of them with a count of one. The ten largest clones represent about 2.7% of the sample.

With respect to this clonotype: The specificity of this receptor is unknown. No much larger clone exists at a distance of one base, and base qualities are not known.

This TCR was sampled from a human donor in good health, serving as a control. Sequenced material: sorted CD4+, CD8+, or CD8+CD57+ T cells (not recorded which) from PBMCs. Rearrangement joined TRBV15 to TRBJ1-5; 7 central bases correspond to TRBD1. The DNA sequence is given as TGTGCCACCAGCAGAGATAAGGGACAGAATCAGCCCCAGCATTTT. This sequence encodes CATSRDKGQNQPQHF. With the rest looked up from the reference TRBV15 and TRBJ1-5 genes rather than sequenced, the full variable domain is DAMVIQNPRYQVTQFGKPVTLSCSQTLNHNVMYWYQQKSSQAPKLLFHYYDKDFNNEADTPDNFQSRRPNTSFCFLDIRSPGLGDTAMYLCATSRDKGQNQPQHFGDGTRLSIL.